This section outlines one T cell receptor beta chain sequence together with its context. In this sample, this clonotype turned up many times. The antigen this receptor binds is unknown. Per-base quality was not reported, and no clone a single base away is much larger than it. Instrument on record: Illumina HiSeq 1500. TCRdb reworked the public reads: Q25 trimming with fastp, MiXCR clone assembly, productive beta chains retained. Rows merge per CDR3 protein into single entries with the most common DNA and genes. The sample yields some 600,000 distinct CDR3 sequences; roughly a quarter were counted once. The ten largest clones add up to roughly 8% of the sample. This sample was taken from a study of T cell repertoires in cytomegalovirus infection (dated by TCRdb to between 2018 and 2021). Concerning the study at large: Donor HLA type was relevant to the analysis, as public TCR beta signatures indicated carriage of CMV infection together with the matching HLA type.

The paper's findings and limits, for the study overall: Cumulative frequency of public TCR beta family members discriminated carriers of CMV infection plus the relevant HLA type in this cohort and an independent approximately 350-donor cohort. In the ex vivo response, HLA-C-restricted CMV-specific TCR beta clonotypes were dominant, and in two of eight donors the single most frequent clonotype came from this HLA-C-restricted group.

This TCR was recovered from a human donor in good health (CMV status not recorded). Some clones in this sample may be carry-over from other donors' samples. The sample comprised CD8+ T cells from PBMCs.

The DNA is as follows: TGTGCCAGCAGCTTTTCCGACACTGAAGCTTTCTTT. Its translation is CASSFSDTEAFF. This chain is built from TRBV7-9 and TRBJ1-1; no D gene can be assigned with confidence. V loses 3 bases of germline sequence and J loses 3 bases, and the interval between the two ends is 5 bases. The germline V gene (reference sequence) supplies CDR1 SEHNR and CDR2 FQNEAQ. The CDR3, cysteine through phenylalanine, is 12 amino acids long. Only CDR3 DNA remains: 36 bases, in frame from the first base. Beyond the CDR3, the reference TRBV7-9 and TRBJ1-1 genes provide the residues; the full variable domain reads: DTGVSQNPRHKITKRGQNVTFRCDPISEHNRLYWYRQTLGQGPEFLTYFQNEAQLEKSRLLSDRFSAERPKGSFSTLEIQRTEQGDSAMYLCASSFSDTEAFFGQGTRLTVV.